The present T cell receptor (beta chain) was sequenced within a study of cytomegalovirus exposure and HLA in healthy donors. Germline loops: CDR1 SEHNR, CDR2 FQNEAQ (reference sequence). Trimming took off 1 base at V and 4 bases at J, with 11 bases between the two ends. This CDR3 region has 14 residues. PCR primers comprised 60 Vbeta and 13 Jbeta primers. Generated by immunoSEQ multiplex PCR, the TCRdb table keeps only in-frame clones and is missing some. The table has roughly 230,000 clones, about 90% seen once. Specimen: PBMCs. The V and J genes are TRBV7-9 and TRBJ2-7; D is perhaps TRBD1 (6 bases). The source is a girl aged 2 to 9 in good health and CMV-seronegative. The CDR3 nucleotides read TGTGCCAGCAGCTTAGTAGGGACAACGTACGAGCAGTACTTC. Encoded protein: CASSLVGTTYEQYF.